This record concerns one T cell receptor (beta chain) sequence. The germline V gene has CDR1 SGHRS and CDR2 YFSETQ. This CDR3 comprises 15 residues. Trimming cost V 4 bases and J 2 bases, with 16 bases left between them. The entry originates in a study of blood T cells in healthy people across ages. A second PCR of about 6 to 11 cycles used a sample-barcoded 5' primer and a J-beta primer mix. Any given sample supplied a minimum of 2.5 million CDR3-containing paired-end reads. MiXCR, applied by TCRdb to the 5' RACE reads, yields one record per CDR3 protein. The sample holds hundreds of thousands of distinct CDR3 sequences, around two fifths seen once.

The source material was blood. The TCR originated in a man older than 75 in good health. The chain combines TRBV5-1 with TRBJ2-7, with D tentatively TRBD1 (6 bases). This chain's CDR3 is CASSLPAGGTYEQYF. The CDR3 DNA follows: TGCGCCAGCAGCCTCCCGGCTGGGGGCACCTACGAGCAGTACTTC.